Shown below are 7 T cell receptor beta chains from a single sample sequenced in a study of CD8 T cells in Susac syndrome. With random hexamers, 0.5 to 1 ug RNA was reverse transcribed. In TCRdb, the immunoSEQ multiplex PCR reads were re-called with MiXCR into one record per CDR3 protein. Of almost 450,000 distinct CDR3 sequences in the sample, 85% are singletons; the top ten hold about 0.12%. The sample was CD8+ T cells from PBMCs. Every receptor here comes from a human donor with multiple sclerosis.

This chain joins TRBV27 and TRBJ1-3, with D uncertain. V lost 0 bases, J lost 4 bases, and 4 bases lay in between. The germline V gene has CDR1 MNHEY and CDR2 SMNVEV (reference sequence). The CDR3 extends over 13 amino acids. The CDR3 nucleotides read TGTGCCAGCAGTTTATCGAAAGGAAACACCATATATTTT. This gives the protein CASSLSKGNTIYF.

This chain joins TRBV6-1 and TRBJ1-1; possible D gene TRBD1, 6 bases. The CDR3 runs to 14 residues. Trimming took off 7 bases at V and 1 base at J, with 13 bases between the two ends. Germline V lookup: CDR1 MNHNS, CDR2 SASEGT. The CDR3 nucleotides are TGTGCCAGCACCGGAACAGGGACGAACACTGAAGCTTTCTTT. Protein product: CASTGTGTNTEAFF.

Only one count was recorded for this clonotype. The genes are TRBV5-1 and TRBJ1-1; D gene unclear. V lost 2 bases to trimming and J lost 6 bases, with 11 bases between them. CDR1 is SGHRS and CDR2 is YFSETQ in the germline V gene. The CDR3 runs 13 residues. The CDR3 DNA follows: TGCGCCAGCAGCTTAGGGATGGAGGCTGAAGCTTTCTTT. Amino acid sequence: CASSLGMEAEAFF.

The chain carries TRBV13 and TRBJ2-5; 10 bases are shared with TRBD2. This CDR3 is built from 18 residues. V lost 0 bases, J lost 7 bases, and 14 bases stayed unmatched. Germline V gene data show CDR1 as PRHDT and CDR2 as FYEKMQ (reference sequence). The CDR3 here is CASSLGLMGLAGAGTQYF. In DNA form, the CDR3 reads TGTGCCAGCAGCTTAGGCCTAATGGGGCTAGCGGGGGCCGGGACCCAGTACTTC.

The genes are TRBV7-3 and TRBJ2-1, with 10 nucleotides matching TRBD2. This CDR3 has 15 amino acids. CDR1 is SGHTA and CDR2 is FQGTGA in the germline V gene. After removal of 3 bases from V and 4 bases from J, the junction contained 3 bases not matched to a gene. As DNA, the CDR3 is TGTGCCAGCAGCTTCGGGACTAGCGCATACAATGAGCAGTTCTTC. This gives the protein CASSFGTSAYNEQFF. Together with reference TRBV7-3 and TRBJ2-1, the CDR3 gives the full variable domain: GAGVSQTPSNKVTEKGKYVELRCDPISGHTALYWYRQSLGQGPEFLIYFQGTGAADDSGLPNDRFFAVRPEGSVSTLKIQRTERGDSAVYLCASSFGTSAYNEQFFGPGTRLTVL.

This clonotype was observed a few times. This sequence joins TRBV6-5 and TRBJ1-5, with TRBD1 as a possible D gene (5 bases). V was cut by 2 bases and J by 7 bases, with 12 bases left in between. The germline CDR1 and CDR2 sequences are MNHEY and SVGAGI. The CDR3 consists of 14 residues. The CDR3 nucleotides read TGTGCCAGCAGTTACGGGGCAGGCCGGCAGCCCCAGCATTTT. Its protein is CASSYGAGRQPQHF.

The chain joins TRBV7-8 to TRBJ2-3; D ambiguous. V lost 2 bases and J lost 5, with 11 bases in between. This CDR3 spans 14 amino acids. Germline CDR1 SGHVS, CDR2 FQNEAQ. The CDR3 region has the DNA TGTGCCAGCAGCTTATCTTTGGGTGGAGATACGCAGTATTTT. Its translation: CASSLSLGGDTQYF.